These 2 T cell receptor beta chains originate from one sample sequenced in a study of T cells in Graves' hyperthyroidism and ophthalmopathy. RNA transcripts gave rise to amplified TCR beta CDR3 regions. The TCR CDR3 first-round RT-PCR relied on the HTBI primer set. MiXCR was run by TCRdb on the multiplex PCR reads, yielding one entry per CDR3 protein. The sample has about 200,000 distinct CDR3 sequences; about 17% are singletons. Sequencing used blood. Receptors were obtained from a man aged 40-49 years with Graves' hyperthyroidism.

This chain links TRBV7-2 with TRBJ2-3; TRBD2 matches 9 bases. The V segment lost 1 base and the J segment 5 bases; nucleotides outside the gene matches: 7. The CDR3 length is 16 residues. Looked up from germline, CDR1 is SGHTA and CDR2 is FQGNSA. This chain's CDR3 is CASSLGAGGRGDTQYF. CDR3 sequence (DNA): TGTGCCAGCAGCTTAGGGGCGGGGGGGCGTGGAGATACGCAGTATTTT.

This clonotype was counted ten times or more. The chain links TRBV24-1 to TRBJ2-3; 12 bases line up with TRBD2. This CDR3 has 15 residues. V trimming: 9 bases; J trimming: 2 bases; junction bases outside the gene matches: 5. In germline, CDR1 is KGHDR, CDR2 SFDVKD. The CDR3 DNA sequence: TGTGCCACCGGCGGACTAGCGGGGACCACAGATACGCAGTATTTT. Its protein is CATGGLAGTTDTQYF.